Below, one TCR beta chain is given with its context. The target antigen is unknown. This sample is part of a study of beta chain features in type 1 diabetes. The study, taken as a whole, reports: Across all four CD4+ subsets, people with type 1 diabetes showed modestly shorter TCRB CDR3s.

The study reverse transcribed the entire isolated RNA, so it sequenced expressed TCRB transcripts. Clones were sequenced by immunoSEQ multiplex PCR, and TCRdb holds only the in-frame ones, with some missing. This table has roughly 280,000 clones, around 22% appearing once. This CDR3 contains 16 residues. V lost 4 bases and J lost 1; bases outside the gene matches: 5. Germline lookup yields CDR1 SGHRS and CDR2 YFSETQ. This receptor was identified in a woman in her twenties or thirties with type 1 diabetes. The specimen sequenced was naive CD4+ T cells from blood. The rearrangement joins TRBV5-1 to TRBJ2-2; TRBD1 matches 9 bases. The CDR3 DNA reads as TGCGCCAGCAGCCCAGGGACAGGGCTGAACACCGGGGAGCTGTTTTTT. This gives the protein CASSPGTGLNTGELFF.